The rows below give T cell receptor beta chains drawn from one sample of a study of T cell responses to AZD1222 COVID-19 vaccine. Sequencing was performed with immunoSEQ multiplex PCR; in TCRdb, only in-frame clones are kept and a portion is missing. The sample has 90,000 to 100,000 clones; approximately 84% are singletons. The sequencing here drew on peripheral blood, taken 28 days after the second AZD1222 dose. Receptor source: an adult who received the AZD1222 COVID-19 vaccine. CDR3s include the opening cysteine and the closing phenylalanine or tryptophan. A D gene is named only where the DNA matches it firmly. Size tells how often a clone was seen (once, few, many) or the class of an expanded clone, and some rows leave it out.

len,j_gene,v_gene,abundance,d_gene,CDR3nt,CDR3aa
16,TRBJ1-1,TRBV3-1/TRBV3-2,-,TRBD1,TGTGCCAGCAGCCAAGCGGGGACAGTGATGAACACTGAAGCTTTCTTT,CASSQAGTVMNTEAFF
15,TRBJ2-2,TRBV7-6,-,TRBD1,TGTGCCAGCAGTTTGGGACAGGGGGAAACCGGGGAGCTGTTTTTT,CASSLGQGETGELFF
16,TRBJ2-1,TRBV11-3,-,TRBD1,TGTGCCAGCAGCACCCAAAAGGGGGCGTCTTACAATGAGCAGTTCTTC,CASSTQKGASYNEQFF
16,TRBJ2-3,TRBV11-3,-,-,TGTGCCAGCAGCGGAGGTTTAGGTTCCAGCACAGATACGCAGTATTTT,CASSGGLGSSTDTQYF
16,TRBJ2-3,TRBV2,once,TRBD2,TGTGCCAGCAGTGAGCAGGGACTAGCGGGAGATGGTACGCAGTATTTT,CASSEQGLAGDGTQYF
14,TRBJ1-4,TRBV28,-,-,TGTGCCAGCAGTATTATGGGGGCGGGTGAAAAACTGTTTTTT,CASSIMGAGEKLFF
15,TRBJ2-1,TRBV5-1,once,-,TGCGCCAGCAGCTTAATCGGACAGAACTACAATGAGCAGTTCTTC,CASSLIGQNYNEQFF
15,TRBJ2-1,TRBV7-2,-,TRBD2,TGTGCCAGCAGCTTAACTAGCGGGAGGTACAATGAGCAGTTCTTC,CASSLTSGRYNEQFF
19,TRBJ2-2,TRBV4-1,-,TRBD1,TGCGCCAGCAGCCAGCTAAGGGGGCCCGGGACAGGAAACACCGGGGAGCTGTTTTTT,CASSQLRGPGTGNTGELFF
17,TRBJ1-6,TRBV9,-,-,TGTGCCAGCAGCGTTGGGCGTAGTGCGGTGAATGGTACACCCCTCCACTTT,CASSVGRSAVNGTPLHF
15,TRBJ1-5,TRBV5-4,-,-,TGTGCCAGCAGCTTGGGTGGCACAGGCAATCAGCCCCAGCATTTT,CASSLGGTGNQPQHF
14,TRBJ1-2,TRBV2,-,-,TGTGCCAGCGGACTTCAAGACAGGTACTATGGCTACACCTTC,CASGLQDRYYGYTF
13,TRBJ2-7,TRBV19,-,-,TGTGCCAGTAGTATCAGAGCCAACTACGAGCAGTACTTC,CASSIRANYEQYF
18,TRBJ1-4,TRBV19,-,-,TGTGCCAGTAGTCCCTCTCTAGGGGGGTCCGAAGGGGGTGAAAAACTGTTTTTT,CASSPSLGGSEGGEKLFF
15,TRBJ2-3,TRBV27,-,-,TGTGCCAGCAGTTTGGCGGGCAGGGGTACAGATACGCAGTATTTT,CASSLAGRGTDTQYF
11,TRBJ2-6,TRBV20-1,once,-,TGCAGTGTCTCTGGGGCCAACGTCCTGACTTTC,CSVSGANVLTF